A single T cell receptor (beta chain) is shown here with its context. The same CDR3 can be traced to other DNA sequences in this sample. These data are taken from a study of shared clonotypes between healthy human individuals. Between the trimmed V and J ends, which lost 3 bases and 4 bases, there was a span of 6 bases. The CDR3 consists of 12 residues. Germline-derived CDR1 and CDR2 are MDHEN and SYDVKM. The method was immunoSEQ multiplex PCR; TCRdb's version includes in-frame clones alone and lacks a portion of them. The sample contains some 2.4 million clones, 80% to 95% of which appear only once. This clonotype originated in a man between 18 and 29 years old in good health. Some clones in this sample may be carry-over from other donors' samples. The chain is built from TRBV28 and TRBJ1-2, with D uncertain. Sequencing was done on a sample of naive CD4+ T cells from PBMCs. This sample's subset: CD45RA+ positively selected. CDR3 residues: CASSLSSYGYTF. In nucleotides, the CDR3 is TGTGCCAGCAGTTTGTCCAGCTATGGCTACACCTTC.